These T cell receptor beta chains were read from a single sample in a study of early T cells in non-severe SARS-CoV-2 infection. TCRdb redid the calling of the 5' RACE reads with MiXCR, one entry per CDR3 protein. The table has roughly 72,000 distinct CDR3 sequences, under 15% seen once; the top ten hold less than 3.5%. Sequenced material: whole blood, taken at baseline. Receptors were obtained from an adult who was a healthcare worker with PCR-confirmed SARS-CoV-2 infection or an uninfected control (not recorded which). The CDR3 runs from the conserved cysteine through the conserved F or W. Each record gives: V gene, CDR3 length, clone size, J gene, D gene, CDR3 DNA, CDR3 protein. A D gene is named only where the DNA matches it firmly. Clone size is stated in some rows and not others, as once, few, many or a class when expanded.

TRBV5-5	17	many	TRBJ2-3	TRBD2	TGTGCCAGCAGCTCCCTCCTGACTAGCGGGGTCACAGATACGCAGTATTTT	CASSSLLTSGVTDTQYF
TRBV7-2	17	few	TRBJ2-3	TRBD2	TGTGCCAGCAGCTCCCTAGCGGGGGGCCTTCGCACAGATACGCAGTATTTT	CASSSLAGGLRTDTQYF
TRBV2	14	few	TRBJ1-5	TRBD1	TGTGCCAGCAGCGGGACAGGGGGGGATCAGCCCCAGCATTTT	CASSGTGGDQPQHF
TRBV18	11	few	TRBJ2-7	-	TGTGCCAGCGGGGGGCCTTACGAGCAGTACTTC	CASGGPYEQYF
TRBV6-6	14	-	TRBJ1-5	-	TGTGCCAGCAGCCGGGACGGGGGAGCTCAGCCCCAGCATTTT	CASSRDGGAQPQHF
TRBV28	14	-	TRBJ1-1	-	TGTGCCAGCAGTAGCCCCAAGTTCCCCGCTGAAGCTTTCTTT	CASSSPKFPAEAFF
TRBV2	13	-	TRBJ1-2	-	TGTGCCAGCAGTGAAGAGGGCTTAAGGGGCTACACCTTC	CASSEEGLRGYTF
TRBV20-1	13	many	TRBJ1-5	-	TGCAGTGCTATACAGTTTAGCAATCAGCCCCAGCATTTT	CSAIQFSNQPQHF
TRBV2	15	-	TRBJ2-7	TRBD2	TGTGCCAGCAGAGTATGGACTAGCGGGGCCTACGAGCAGTACTTC	CASRVWTSGAYEQYF
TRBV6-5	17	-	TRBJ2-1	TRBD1	TGTGCCAGCAGCCCCGGGACAGGGTTCGTGACCTACAATGAGCAGTTCTTC	CASSPGTGFVTYNEQFF
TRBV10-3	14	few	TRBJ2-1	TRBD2	TGTGCCATCAGCTCTAGCGGGGGAAACAATGAGCAGTTCTTC	CAISSSGGNNEQFF
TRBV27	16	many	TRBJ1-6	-	TGTGCCAGCAGTGCCCAGGGGCGATTAAATAATTCACCCCTCCACTTT	CASSAQGRLNNSPLHF
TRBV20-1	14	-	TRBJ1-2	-	TGCAGTGCTCACCGCTCCACTCTAGGCTATGGCTACACCTTC	CSAHRSTLGYGYTF
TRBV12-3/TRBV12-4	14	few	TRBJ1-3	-	TGTGCCAGCAGTTTTTCGTATTCTGGAAACACCATATATTTT	CASSFSYSGNTIYF
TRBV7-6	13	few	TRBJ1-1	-	TGTGCCAGCAGCTGGCAGGGGCACACTGAAGCTTTCTTT	CASSWQGHTEAFF
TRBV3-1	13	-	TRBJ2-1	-	TGTGCCAGCAGCCAAGATGGGCCAGCCGAGCAGTTCTTC	CASSQDGPAEQFF
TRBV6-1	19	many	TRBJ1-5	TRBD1	TGTGCCAGCAGTGAATCCGTGGGACAGGGGTATTATAGCAATCAGCCCCAGCATTTT	CASSESVGQGYYSNQPQHF
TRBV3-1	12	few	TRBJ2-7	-	TGTGCCAGCAGCCGAGTAAACTACGAGCAGTACTTC	CASSRVNYEQYF
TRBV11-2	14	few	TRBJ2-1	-	TGTGCCAGCAGCTTAGGACGCCAGTACAATGAGCAGTTCTTC	CASSLGRQYNEQFF
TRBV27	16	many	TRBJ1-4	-	TGTGCCAGCAGTTTAGTTGCGGGTGCAACTAATGAAAAACTGTTTTTT	CASSLVAGATNEKLFF
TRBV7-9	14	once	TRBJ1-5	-	TGTGCCAGCAGCCGGTGGGGGGCCAATCAGCCCCAGCATTTT	CASSRWGANQPQHF